These 32 T cell receptor beta chains share one sample of origin, sequenced in a study of shared T cell receptors in the human thymus. Sequencing was performed with immunoSEQ multiplex PCR; in TCRdb, only in-frame clones are kept and a portion is missing. Of over 450,000 clones in the sample, around 78% were seen once. The sample was also linked to a second study, of human thymus T cells.

The specimen sequenced was thymocytes. The source is a boy less than two years old with a congenital heart defect.

A single count supports this clone. The rearrangement links TRBV6-1 to TRBJ1-2; no reliable D call. Germline V gives CDR1 MNHNS, CDR2 SASEGT. This CDR3 comprises 12 residues. Trimming left V 6 bases short and J 12 bases short, with 17 bases between. The CDR3, as DNA: TGTGCCAGCAGGCGGAGTGGGGAGCGGGACACCTTC. This sequence encodes CASRRSGERDTF.

The rearrangement links TRBV2 to TRBJ2-3; D is ambiguous. This CDR3 region has 16 residues. V gave up 4 bases and J gave up 5 bases, with 19 bases separating them. Looked up from germline, CDR1 is SNHLY and CDR2 is FYNNEI. CDR3 coding DNA: TGTGCCAGCAGTGGCGCGGTCCGAGCGCTGGGAGATACGCAGTATTTT. Translated: CASSGAVRALGDTQYF.

J is TRBJ2-3 and V is TRBV7-3, with unresolved D. V was trimmed by 5 bases and J by 1 base, leaving 10 bases between them. Germline CDR1 reads SGHTA; CDR2 reads FQGTGA. The CDR3 spans 14 residues. CDR3: CASSPGVCTDTQYF. The CDR3 DNA reads as TGTGCCAGCAGCCCCGGAGTTTGCACAGATACGCAGTATTTT.

The rearrangement uses TRBV28 and TRBJ2-1; 7 bases align to TRBD1. CDR3 length equals 16 residues. Germline lookup yields CDR1 MDHEN and CDR2 SYDVKM. The J segment lost 0 bases and the V segment lost 3 bases, leaving 5 bases of the junction unmatched. The CDR3 is CASSFCDRDSYNEQFF. The CDR3 DNA reads TGTGCCAGCAGTTTCTGTGACAGGGACTCCTACAATGAGCAGTTCTTC.

The chain joins TRBV7-6 to TRBJ2-2; TRBD2 matches 7 bases. V gave up 5 bases and J gave up 5 bases; unmatched junction bases: 20. Germline V lookup: CDR1 SGHVS, CDR2 FNYEAQ. This CDR3 has 19 amino acids. The CDR3 bases are TGTGCCAGCAGCAGGAAAACGGTAGGACGCGGGAGAGGGACCGGGGAGCTGTTTTTT. This translates into CASSRKTVGRGRGTGELFF.

The chain joins TRBV2 to TRBJ1-5; D ambiguous. The CDR3 consists of 13 residues. Germline V CDR1 and CDR2: SNHLY, FYNNEI. The germline V and J ends were trimmed by 6 bases and 9 bases, with 15 bases remaining between them. The CDR3 nucleotides read TGTGCCAGCAGGAGTACACTATTCGGGCCCCAGCATTTT. As protein: CASRSTLFGPQHF.

The chain has TRBV28 and TRBJ2-7; 9 positions agree with TRBD1. Germline V gene data show CDR1 as MDHEN and CDR2 as SYDVKM. With 6 bases clipped from V and 6 bases from J, the junction kept 6 bases outside the gene matches. This CDR3 is 13 amino acids long. The DNA of the CDR3 is TGTGCCAGCAGCTCGGGACAGGGATTCGAGCAGTACTTC. Translated: CASSSGQGFEQYF.

The genes are TRBV30 and TRBJ2-7; D unresolved. Per germline, CDR1 GTSNPN and CDR2 SVGIG (reference sequence). This CDR3 contains 17 residues. V was shortened by 2 bases and J by 0 bases, with 20 bases between the two germline ends. CDR3 DNA: TGTGCCTGGAGTTACCCGTACGGCGGCCCCGTCTCCTACGAGCAGTACTTC. This gives the protein CAWSYPYGGPVSYEQYF. Complete variable domain (other parts from reference TRBV30 and TRBJ2-7): SQTIHQWPATLVQPVGSPLSLECTVEGTSNPNLYWYRQAAGRGLQLLFYSVGIGQISSEVPQNLSASRPQDRQFILSSKKLLLSDSGFYLCAWSYPYGGPVSYEQYFGPGTRLTVT.

The V gene is TRBV4-3, the J gene TRBJ2-2, with 7 bases matching TRBD2. This CDR3 region has 17 residues. With 4 bases clipped from V and 1 base from J, the junction kept 9 bases outside the gene matches. Germline V gene sequence: CDR1 LGHNA, CDR2 YSLEER. The CDR3 loop is CASSPRGSGGNTGELFF. In DNA form, the CDR3 reads TGCGCCAGCAGCCCCCGGGGGTCGGGAGGGAACACCGGGGAGCTGTTTTTT.

The chain combines TRBV5-6 with TRBJ2-5; TRBD2 is a possible D gene (5 bases). TRBJ2-7 explains the end of the DNA better; the J call may be wrong. CDR1 is SGHDT and CDR2 is YYEEEE in the germline V gene. This CDR3 has 13 residues. The CDR3 nucleotides are TGTGCCAGCAGCTTACGACGGGACTACGAGCAGTACTTC. Its translation: CASSLRRDYEQYF.

This clone appeared a few times. The CDR3 region has the DNA TGTGCCAGCAGTGACAAGGGACAGGGGGCCTACGAGCAGTACTTC. Protein product: CASSDKGQGAYEQYF. J is TRBJ2-7 and V is TRBV28; TRBD1 agrees at 11 bases. This CDR3 comprises 15 residues. Germline assignment: CDR1 MDHEN and CDR2 SYDVKM. J gave up 2 bases and V 5 bases, and 5 bases lay outside the gene matches.

The chain carries TRBV5-1 and TRBJ1-1, with D tentatively TRBD1 (6 bases). The CDR3 is 14 residues long. The V end was cut by 1 base, the J end by 7 bases, with 14 bases between. Germline CDR1 is SGHRS and CDR2 is YFSETQ. The CDR3 sequence: CASSLHRVRGEAFF. The CDR3 nucleotides read TGCGCCAGCAGCTTGCACAGGGTAAGGGGTGAAGCTTTCTTT.

The J gene is TRBJ2-1, the V gene TRBV2, with 8 bases identical to TRBD2. Unmatched junction bases numbered 5, after V lost 3 bases and J lost 7 bases. The CDR3 contains 14 residues. Germline lookup yields CDR1 SNHLY and CDR2 FYNNEI. In nucleotides, the CDR3 is TGTGCCAGCAGTGACGGGACTAGGAAAAATGAGCAGTTCTTC. It translates to CASSDGTRKNEQFF.

This clone was detected only once. The chain joins TRBV29-1 to TRBJ1-2, with 7 nucleotides matching TRBD1. The CDR3 loop spans 15 amino acids. In germline, CDR1 is SQVTM, CDR2 ANQGSEA. With 0 bases clipped from V and 0 bases from J, the junction kept 4 bases outside the gene matches. The CDR3 bases are TGCAGCGTTGAAGATGGGACAGATCCTAACTATGGCTACACCTTC. Encoded protein: CSVEDGTDPNYGYTF.

This sequence joins TRBV6-5 and TRBJ2-7; D perhaps matches TRBD1 (5 bases). Germline CDR1 reads MNHEY; CDR2 reads SVGAGI. The V end lost 4 bases, the J end lost 5 bases, and 18 bases lay between the germline ends. This CDR3 region has 15 residues. CDR3 sequence (DNA): TGTGCCAGCAGTTCTCACAGGCGATTGACCCACGAGCAGTACTTC. Protein: CASSSHRRLTHEQYF.

The chain combines TRBV19 with TRBJ2-1, with TRBD2 identical over 11 bases. Germline assignment: CDR1 LNHDA and CDR2 SQIVND (reference sequence). V was pared by 8 bases and J by 5 bases, with 5 bases of the junction left unmatched. The CDR3 runs 14 residues. The CDR3 protein is CASLGTSGDNEQFF. As DNA, the CDR3 is TGTGCCAGTTTGGGGACTAGCGGAGACAATGAGCAGTTCTTC. The variable domain in full, completed from reference TRBV19 and TRBJ2-1, reads DGGITQSPKYLFRKEGQNVTLSCEQNLNHDAMYWYRQDPGQGLRLIYYSQIVNDFQKGDIAEGYSVSREKKESFPLTVTSAQKNPTAFYLCASLGTSGDNEQFFGPGTRLTVL.

The chain couples TRBV7-9 to TRBJ1-3; no firm D call. Per the germline V gene, CDR1 is SEHNR and CDR2 is FQNEAQ (reference sequence). V gave up 5 bases and J gave up 7 bases, with 6 bases separating them. This CDR3 region has 11 residues. CDR3 coding DNA: TGTGCCAGCAGCCCCCTGAACACCATATATTTT. Translating it yields CASSPLNTIYF.

V usage is TRBV4-3 and J usage is TRBJ2-7, with TRBD1 as a possible D gene (5 bases). The CDR3 is 13 amino acids. Deletions cut 4 bases from V and 7 bases from J, with 14 bases between. The germline V gene has CDR1 LGHNA and CDR2 YSLEER. CDR3 in amino acids: CASSLAGLEEQYF. CDR3 bases: TGCGCCAGCAGCCTGGCAGGGTTGGAGGAGCAGTACTTC.

This chain connects TRBV5-1 to TRBJ1-2, with TRBD1 matching over 8 bases. Germline V gene lookup returns CDR1 SGHRS and CDR2 YFSETQ. V dropped 4 bases and J dropped 5; count of bases not matched to a gene: 7. The CDR3 length is 14 residues. CDR3 protein: CASSPRQGLYGYTF. The CDR3 DNA reads as TGCGCCAGCAGCCCGCGACAGGGGCTTTATGGCTACACCTTC.

The gene calls are TRBV7-4 and TRBJ1-1, with a tentative D call TRBD1 (5 bases). This CDR3 is built from 14 residues. Trimming pared 3 bases from V and 5 bases from J, leaving 13 bases between. Germline CDR1 and CDR2: SGHVT and SQSDAQ. The CDR3 sequence: CASSFSRVVTEAFF. CDR3 nucleotides: TGTGCCAGCAGCTTTAGCAGGGTGGTGACTGAAGCTTTCTTT.

The rearrangement links TRBV7-2 to TRBJ2-1, with TRBD1 matching 7 bases. The V gene end was trimmed by 8 bases and the J gene end by 8 bases; junction bases not matched to a gene: 9. The CDR3 loop spans 13 amino acids. Germline V gene data show CDR1 as SGHTA and CDR2 as FQGNSA. Written as DNA, the CDR3 is TGTGCCAGCCGGCCGACAGGGCTCGATGAGCAGTTCTTC. Amino acids: CASRPTGLDEQFF. The full variable domain, in which reference TRBV7-2 and TRBJ2-1 provide the parts outside the CDR3, is GAGVSQSPSNKVTEKGKDVELRCDPISGHTALYWYRQSLGQGLEFLIYFQGNSAPDKSGLPSDRFSAERTGGSVSTLTIQRTQQEDSAVYLCASRPTGLDEQFFGPGTRLTVL.

This clone was counted a single time. The rearrangement links TRBV11-2 to TRBJ2-7, with 10 bases identical to TRBD2. Germline CDR1 and CDR2: SGHAT and FQNNGV. J was trimmed by 7 bases and V by 4 bases; bases with no gene match: 1. The CDR3 spans 12 residues. The CDR3: CASSSLAGEQYF. CDR3 nucleotides: TGTGCCAGCAGCTCACTAGCGGGAGAGCAGTACTTC.

The chain recombines TRBV6-5 with TRBJ2-7, with a weak D call TRBD2 (6 bases). The V gene's germline CDR1 is MNHEY and CDR2 SVGAGI. The germline V and J ends were trimmed by 6 bases and 5 bases, with 11 bases remaining between them. This CDR3 is built from 12 residues. CDR3: CASSHTSHEQYF. In nucleotides, the CDR3 is TGTGCCAGCAGCCACACTAGCCACGAGCAGTACTTC.

The chain links TRBV5-6 to TRBJ2-7; tentative D call: TRBD1 (6 bases). Germline V gene data show CDR1 as SGHDT and CDR2 as YYEEEE. Between the trimmed V and J ends, which lost 7 bases and 6 bases, there was a span of 32 bases. The CDR3 is made up of 18 amino acids. The CDR3 DNA reads TGTGCCAGCGAGCCAGGGGACCCAAGAGGGGCGCGTGTGTGCGAGCAGTACTTC. It encodes CASEPGDPRGARVCEQYF.

The V call is TRBV10-3, the J call TRBJ2-7, with 10 bases lining up with TRBD1. The CDR3 length is 12 residues. CDR1 is ENHRY and CDR2 is SYGVKD in the germline V gene. V gave up 7 bases and J gave up 5 bases; unmatched junction bases: 2. DNA of the CDR3: TGTGCCATCACGGGGACAGGGGACGAGCAGTACTTC. Its protein is CAITGTGDEQYF.

The rearrangement uses TRBV28 and TRBJ2-5, with no clear D. The CDR3 spans 11 residues. The V and J ends lost 7 bases and 5 bases respectively, with 8 bases between them. Germline CDR1 reads MDHEN; CDR2 reads SYDVKM. CDR3 DNA: TGTGCCAGCAACTTCGGGGAGACCCAGTACTTC. It encodes CASNFGETQYF.

V is TRBV19 and J is TRBJ2-7; D might be TRBD1 (6 bases). The V end lost 6 bases, the J end lost 2 bases, and 17 bases lay between the germline ends. Germline lookup yields CDR1 LNHDA and CDR2 SQIVND (reference sequence). This CDR3 is built from 15 residues. The CDR3 DNA sequence: TGTGCCAGTAGCCCAGGGGCTAGCAAGACCTACGAGCAGTACTTC. This codes for CASSPGASKTYEQYF.

This clone appeared a single time. The genes are TRBV29-1 and TRBJ1-1; weak D call: TRBD1 (5 bases). The ends were cut back, 6 bases at V and 1 base at J, with 18 bases in the middle. The CDR3 is made up of 15 amino acids. Germline CDR1 and CDR2: SQVTM and ANQGSEA. CDR3 nucleotides: TGCAGCGTCACTAACGAACAGGAACCGAACACTGAAGCTTTCTTT. It specifies CSVTNEQEPNTEAFF. Variable domain in full (rest from reference TRBV29-1 and TRBJ1-1): SAVISQKPSRDICQRGTSLTIQCQVDSQVTMMFWYRQQPGQSLTLIATANQGSEATYESGFVIDKFPISRPNLTFSTLTVSNMSPEDSSIYLCSVTNEQEPNTEAFFGQGTRLTVV.

The chain recombines TRBV28 with TRBJ2-2; D is possibly TRBD1 (7 bases). V lost 6 bases and J lost 6, with 20 bases in between. CDR3 length equals 16 residues. Per germline, CDR1 MDHEN and CDR2 SYDVKM. The CDR3 DNA reads as TGTGCCAGCAGCCCAGGGGGGAGTGGGGCAGCCGGGGAGCTGTTTTTT. This codes for CASSPGGSGAAGELFF. Using reference TRBV28 and TRBJ2-2 for the parts outside the CDR3, the full variable domain is DVKVTQSSRYLVKRTGEKVFLECVQDMDHENMFWYRQDPGLGLRLIYFSYDVKMKEKGDIPEGYSVSREKKERFSLILESASTNQTSMYLCASSPGGSGAAGELFFGEGSRLTVL.

The chain links TRBV13 to TRBJ2-7, with TRBD2 matching 7 bases. V was pared by 4 bases and J by 3 bases, with 3 bases of the junction left unmatched. Germline lookup yields CDR1 PRHDT and CDR2 FYEKMQ (reference sequence). The CDR3 covers 13 residues. The CDR3 sequence: CASSWEGGYEQYF. CDR3 nucleotide sequence: TGTGCCAGCAGCTGGGAGGGAGGCTACGAGCAGTACTTC.

The chain joins TRBV6-4 to TRBJ2-7, with D uncertain. V gave up 7 bases and J gave up 0 bases, with 16 bases separating them. This CDR3 has 15 residues. Germline values: CDR1 MRHNA, CDR2 SNTAGT. In DNA, the CDR3 is TGTGCCAGCATCGATGGAGTCCCGAGCTCCTACGAGCAGTACTTC. This gives the protein CASIDGVPSSYEQYF.

V usage is TRBV7-8 and J usage is TRBJ1-4; 7 bases line up with TRBD1. This CDR3 contains 14 residues. The J segment lost 4 bases and the V segment lost 5 bases, leaving 4 bases of the junction unmatched. Per germline, CDR1 SGHVS and CDR2 FQNEAQ. This chain's CDR3 is CASSHRGLNEKLFF. The CDR3 DNA reads as TGTGCCAGCAGCCACAGGGGACTTAATGAAAAACTGTTTTTT.